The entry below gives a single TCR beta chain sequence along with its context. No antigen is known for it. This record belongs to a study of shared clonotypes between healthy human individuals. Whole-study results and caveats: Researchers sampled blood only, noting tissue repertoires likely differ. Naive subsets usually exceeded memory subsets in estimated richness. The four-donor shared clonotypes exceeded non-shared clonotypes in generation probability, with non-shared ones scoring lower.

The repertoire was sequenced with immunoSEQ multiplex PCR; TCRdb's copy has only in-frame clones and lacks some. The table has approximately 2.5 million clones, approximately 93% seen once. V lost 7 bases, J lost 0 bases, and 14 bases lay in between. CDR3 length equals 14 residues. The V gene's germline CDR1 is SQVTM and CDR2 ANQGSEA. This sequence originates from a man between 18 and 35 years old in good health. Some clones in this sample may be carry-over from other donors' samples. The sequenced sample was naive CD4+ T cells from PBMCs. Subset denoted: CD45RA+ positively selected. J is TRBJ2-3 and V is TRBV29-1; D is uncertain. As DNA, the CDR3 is TGCAGCGCTCTAAAAGGTCCTAGCACAGATACGCAGTATTTT. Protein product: CSALKGPSTDTQYF.